The rows below give T cell receptor beta chains drawn from one sample of a study of early T cells in non-severe SARS-CoV-2 infection. TCRdb itself ran the 5' RACE reads through MiXCR, one entry per CDR3 protein. The top ten hold about 4.5% of the sample, which has about 23,000 distinct CDR3 sequences, 4.5% to 6% seen once. Sequencing input: whole blood. The source of these receptors is an adult who was a healthcare worker with PCR-confirmed SARS-CoV-2 infection or an uninfected control (not recorded which). The CDR3 runs from the conserved cysteine through the conserved F or W. A D gene is named only where the DNA matches it firmly. Some rows have no size entry. The others give once, few or many, or a class for an expanded clone.

>TRBD2|TRBV6-5|TRBJ2-7|few
CASSSPLAGASYEQYF
TGTGCCAGCAGTTCCCCACTAGCGGGGGCTTCCTACGAGCAGTACTTC
>.|TRBV29-1|TRBJ1-1|.
CSVVRTLNTEAFF
TGCAGCGTTGTAAGGACACTGAACACTGAAGCTTTCTTT
>.|TRBV7-2|TRBJ1-4|few
CASSLRRIDEKLFF
TGTGCCAGCAGCTTAAGGAGGATCGATGAAAAACTGTTTTTT
>TRBD1|TRBV27|TRBJ1-4|medium-sized
CATKTRTGLVTTNEKLFF
TGTGCCACCAAAACTCGGACAGGTTTAGTCACAACTAATGAAAAACTGTTTTTT
>.|TRBV19|TRBJ2-7|many
CASSSVTGVYEQYF
TGTGCCAGTAGTAGTGTGACAGGCGTCTACGAGCAGTACTTC
>.|TRBV7-2|TRBJ2-1|many
CASSRITSYEQFF
TGTGCCAGCAGCCGAATTACTAGTTATGAGCAGTTCTTC
>.|TRBV29-1|TRBJ1-1|many
CSAGYRNTEAFF
TGCAGCGCCGGATATAGGAACACTGAAGCTTTCTTT
>TRBD1|TRBV9|TRBJ1-1|few
CASSLRQGNTEAFF
TGTGCCAGCAGCTTAAGACAGGGGAACACTGAAGCTTTCTTT
>.|TRBV7-9|TRBJ1-2|.
CASSLDARSGYTF
TGTGCCAGCAGCTTAGATGCGCGGTCGGGCTACACCTTC
>TRBD2|TRBV24-1|TRBJ2-1|few
CATSDIAGGRNEQFF
TGTGCCACCAGTGATATAGCGGGGGGGCGAAATGAGCAGTTCTTC
>.|TRBV15|TRBJ1-6|.
CATSRDYAGDMATLHF
TGTGCCACCAGCAGAGATTATGCAGGGGATATGGCGACCCTCCACTTT
>.|TRBV7-9|TRBJ2-7|medium-sized
CASSLASSYEQYF
TGTGCCAGCAGCTTAGCGTCCTCCTACGAGCAGTACTTC
>.|TRBV20-1|TRBJ2-2|many
CSARGPSRTGELFF
TGCAGTGCTAGAGGCCCTAGCCGCACCGGGGAGCTGTTTTTT
>.|TRBV13|TRBJ2-2|medium-sized
CASSPSGNRNTGELFF
TGTGCCAGCAGCCCTTCCGGTAACCGAAACACCGGGGAGCTGTTTTTT
>.|TRBV5-1|TRBJ2-7|.
CTNLTLANEQYF
TGCACCAACTTGACCCTCGCCAACGAGCAGTACTTC
>.|TRBV9|TRBJ2-7|many
CASSVGRDSRYEQYF
TGTGCCAGCAGCGTAGGGAGGGACAGCAGATACGAGCAGTACTTC
>.|TRBV28|TRBJ2-3|.
CASSTPGATVGDTQYF
TGTGCCAGCAGTACCCCTGGGGCCACCGTGGGAGATACGCAGTATTTT
>.|TRBV19|TRBJ1-1|many
CASMKTTTYTEAFF
TGTGCCAGCATGAAAACAACGACCTACACTGAAGCTTTCTTT
>TRBD1|TRBV7-8|TRBJ2-5|few
CASSPSGTGDWGTQYF
TGTGCCAGCAGCCCCTCCGGGACAGGGGATTGGGGGACCCAGTACTTC
>.|TRBV6-4|TRBJ2-1|few
CASRQVAGSYNEQFF
TGTGCCAGCAGACAGGTAGCTGGGTCCTACAATGAGCAGTTCTTC
>TRBD2|TRBV10-3|TRBJ2-5|few
CAIRSLAGGKETQYF
TGTGCCATCAGAAGTCTAGCGGGGGGGAAAGAGACCCAGTACTTC
>.|TRBV11-2|TRBJ2-7|many
CASSHYEQYF
TGTGCCAGCAGCCACTACGAGCAGTACTTC
>.|TRBV18|TRBJ2-1|.
CASSGSRGNEQFF
TGTGCCAGCTCTGGGTCGCGTGGTAATGAGCAGTTCTTC
>.|TRBV7-8|TRBJ1-1|medium-sized
CASSLAGGSTEAFF
TGTGCCAGCAGCTTAGCGGGCGGGTCCACTGAAGCTTTCTTT
>TRBD2|TRBV15|TRBJ2-6|few
CATSGEAGANVLTF
TGTGCCACAAGCGGGGAGGCTGGGGCCAACGTCCTGACTTTC
>.|TRBV12-3/TRBV12-4|TRBJ2-5|many
CASSFLQETQYF
TGTGCCAGCAGTTTCCTCCAGGAGACCCAGTACTTC
>.|TRBV14|TRBJ2-2|.
CASRIRGTGELFF
TGTGCCAGCCGGATCAGGGGCACCGGGGAGCTGTTTTTT
>.|TRBV11-3|TRBJ2-5|many
CASSWRGGRQETQYF
TGTGCCAGCAGTTGGAGGGGGGGGCGTCAAGAGACCCAGTACTTC